This T cell receptor (beta chain) was identified in a study of vaccination and CD4 T cells after COVID-19. Study observations and caveats: Convalescent patients' vaccine-specific clones were spike mono-reactive in 304 of 307 cases.

With the Oncomine TCR Beta short-read assay, DNA from cultured CD4+ T cells was sequenced. CD4+ T cells were cultured, and genomic DNA was extracted from them. TCRdb re-called the PCR reads through MiXCR, storing one row per CDR3 protein. The sample holds about 14,000 distinct CDR3 sequences, 25% to 35% seen once. Treatment in this sample: roughly 10-day PBMC culture with coronavirus spike peptide pools or control peptides (ViraFEST assay). About this clonotype itself: Its matching antigen is unknown.

Source material: cultured CD4+ T cells from blood. This clonotype originated in a human donor with COVID-19.

CDR3 DNA sequence: TGTGCCAGTAGGGACAGGGCGCTGGGCTACACCTTC. It encodes CASRDRALGYTF. The rearrangement uses TRBV19 and TRBJ1-2; 8 bases line up with TRBD1. V shed 6 bases and J 8 bases; nucleotides not matched to a gene: 5. In germline, CDR1 is LNHDA, CDR2 SQIVND (reference sequence). The CDR3 runs to 12 residues.